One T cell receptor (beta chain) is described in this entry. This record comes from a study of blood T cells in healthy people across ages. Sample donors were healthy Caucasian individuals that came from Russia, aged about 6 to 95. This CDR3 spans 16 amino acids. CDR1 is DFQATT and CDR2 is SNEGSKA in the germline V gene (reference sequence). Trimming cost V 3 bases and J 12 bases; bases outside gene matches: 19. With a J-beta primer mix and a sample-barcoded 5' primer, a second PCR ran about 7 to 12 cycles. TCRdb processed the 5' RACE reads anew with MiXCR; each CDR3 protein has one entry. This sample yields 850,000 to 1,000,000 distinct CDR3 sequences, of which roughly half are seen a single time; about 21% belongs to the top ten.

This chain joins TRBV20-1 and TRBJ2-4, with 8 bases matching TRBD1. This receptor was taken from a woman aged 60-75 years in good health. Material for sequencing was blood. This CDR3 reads CSASLTGTGARVSQYF. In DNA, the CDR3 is TGCAGTGCTAGCCTCACCGGGACAGGAGCCCGTGTTAGTCAGTACTTC.